Listed here is a single T cell receptor beta chain. Its matching antigen is unknown. Method: immunoSEQ multiplex PCR; TCRdb's copy keeps in-frame clones and lacks some. The table has under 100,000 clones, 85% to 95% seen once. This sample was taken from a study of graft-versus-host responses after intestinal transplantation. Study summary: Recipients obtained multivisceral, liver-intestinal, or isolated intestinal transplants. Every one of the recipients received anti-thymocyte globulin induction and afterwards took tacrolimus and steroids for approximately 3 years.

Overall study findings and caveats: Within allografts, high graft-versus-host to host-versus-graft clonal ratios were seen among patients with graft-donor T cell macrochimerism. GvH clones appeared in recipient marrow, some first in ileum or blood.

The V segment lost 4 bases and the J segment 4 bases; nucleotides outside the gene matches: 5. CDR3 length: 16 residues. CDR1 LGHNA and CDR2 YNFKEQ come from the germline V gene. Source: unstimulated CD8+ T cells sorted from spleen or lymph node cells, taken before transplant. The receptor was derived from a human donor who was the organ donor for an intestinal transplant. J is TRBJ2-3 and V is TRBV4-2, with TRBD2 matching 13 bases. CDR3: CASSLTLAGGADTQYF. CDR3 in DNA: TGTGCCAGCAGCCTGACACTAGCGGGGGGGGCAGATACGCAGTATTTT.